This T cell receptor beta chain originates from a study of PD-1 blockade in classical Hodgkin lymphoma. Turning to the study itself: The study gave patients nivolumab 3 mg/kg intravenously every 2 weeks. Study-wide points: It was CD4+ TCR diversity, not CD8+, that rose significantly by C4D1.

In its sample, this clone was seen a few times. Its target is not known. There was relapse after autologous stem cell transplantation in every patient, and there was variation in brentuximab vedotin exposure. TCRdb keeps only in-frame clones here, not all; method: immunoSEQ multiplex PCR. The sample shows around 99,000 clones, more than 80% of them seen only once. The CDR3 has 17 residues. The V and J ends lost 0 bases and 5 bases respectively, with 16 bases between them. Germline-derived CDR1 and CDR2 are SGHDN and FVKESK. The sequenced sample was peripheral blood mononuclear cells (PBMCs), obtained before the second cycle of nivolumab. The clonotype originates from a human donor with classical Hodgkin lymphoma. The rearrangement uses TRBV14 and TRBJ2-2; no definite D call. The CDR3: CASSQELTQGGTGELFF. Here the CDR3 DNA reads TGTGCCAGCAGCCAAGAGCTCACCCAAGGTGGGACCGGGGAGCTGTTTTTT.